Listed here are 27 T cell receptor beta chains from one sample, sequenced in a study of blood T cell repertoires in COVID-19. The repertoire was sequenced with immunoSEQ multiplex PCR; TCRdb's copy has only in-frame clones and lacks some. The repertoire holds over 45,000 clones, with approximately 85% as singletons. The sequenced material came from peripheral blood. These receptors all come from a human donor in a cohort sampled during active COVID-19.

The sample holds a few counts of this clone. The V call is TRBV12-3 or TRBV12-4, the J call TRBJ2-5; D gene ambiguous. V lost 4 bases and J 0 bases, leaving 6 bases between the germline ends. The CDR3 is 13 residues long. The CDR3 DNA sequence: TGTGCCAGCAGTTGGAGAGACCAAGAGACCCAGTACTTC. As protein: CASSWRDQETQYF.

J is TRBJ1-1 and V is TRBV6-5, with TRBD1 as a possible D gene (5 bases). Per the germline V gene, CDR1 is MNHEY and CDR2 is SVGAGI. The V end was cut by 0 bases, the J end by 5 bases, with 13 bases between. The CDR3 runs 15 residues. CDR3 in DNA: TGTGCCAGCAGTTACTCACCGAGCCCAGGGACTGAAGCTTTCTTT. The encoded protein is CASSYSPSPGTEAFF.

The chain couples TRBV30 to TRBJ1-4; D unresolved. Germline CDR1 GTSNPN, CDR2 SVGIG (reference sequence). V was cut by 2 bases and J by 6 bases, with 13 bases left in between. This CDR3 has 14 amino acids. CDR3 in DNA: TGTGCCTGGAGTCTCGGACTAGAGCATGAAAAACTGTTTTTT. The encoded protein is CAWSLGLEHEKLFF.

The CDR3 region has the DNA TGCGCCAGCAGCCCCGACAGGCGCGACGGTAATGAGCAGTTCTTC. It translates to CASSPDRRDGNEQFF. This chain uses TRBV5-1 with TRBJ2-1; perhaps TRBD1 as D (6 bases). V dropped 4 bases and J dropped 7 bases, with 18 bases sitting between them. There are 15 residues in the CDR3. The germline V gene encodes CDR1 SGHRS and CDR2 YFSETQ. Complete variable domain (other parts from reference TRBV5-1 and TRBJ2-1): KAGVTQTPRYLIKTRGQQVTLSCSPISGHRSVSWYQQTPGQGLQFLFEYFSETQRNKGNFPGRFSGRQFSNSRSEMNVSTLELGDSALYLCASSPDRRDGNEQFFGPGTRLTVL.

The genes are TRBV11-2 and TRBJ2-5; 7 nucleotides align to TRBD1. The germline CDR1 and CDR2 sequences are SGHAT and FQNNGV. The CDR3 contains 17 residues. Trimming at V came to 3 bases and at J to 2 bases, leaving 12 bases not matched to a gene. CDR3 residues: CASSFELTGDAQETQYF. As DNA, the CDR3 is TGTGCCAGCAGCTTTGAACTAACAGGGGACGCACAAGAGACCCAGTACTTC.

The chain combines TRBV23-1 with TRBJ2-3; 12 bases match TRBD2. TRBV23-1 belongs to the ORF category, with a function that is uncertain. The J segment lost 5 bases and the V segment lost 0 bases, leaving 3 bases of the junction unmatched. This CDR3 contains 16 residues. The CDR3: CASSQSGLAGGDTQYF. The DNA for the CDR3 is TGCGCCAGCAGTCAATCGGGACTAGCGGGCGGAGATACGCAGTATTTT.

The V gene is TRBV11-3, the J gene TRBJ2-3, with a possible D match to TRBD2 (7 bases). The CDR3 is made up of 14 amino acids. The V and J ends lost 1 base and 10 bases respectively, with 15 bases between them. CDR1 is SGHNT, CDR2 YENEEA, per germline. CDR3 in DNA: TGTGCCAGCAGCTTAGGGGGGGGCGGGATGGCGCAGTATTTT. Its translation: CASSLGGGGMAQYF.

This chain connects TRBV19 to TRBJ2-1, with 8 bases lining up with TRBD2. V trimming: 1 base; J trimming: 3 bases; junction bases outside the gene matches: 8. The CDR3 is 17 amino acids. Germline assignment: CDR1 LNHDA and CDR2 SQIVND (reference sequence). CDR3 in amino acids: CASSIAPGGALYNEQFF. The CDR3 DNA follows: TGTGCCAGTAGTATAGCCCCCGGGGGGGCCCTCTACAATGAGCAGTTCTTC.

This sequence joins TRBV5-6 and TRBJ2-7; 8 nucleotides match TRBD1. V shed 4 bases and J 6 bases; nucleotides not matched to a gene: 6. Germline CDR1 and CDR2: SGHDT and YYEEEE. The CDR3 has 13 residues. The CDR3 DNA reads as TGTGCCAGCAGCGTGGGACAGGTCCCCGAGCAGTACTTC. This encodes CASSVGQVPEQYF.

The DNA for the CDR3 is TGTGCCAGCAGCCCAGTCGTAGGGGTCTACACTGAAGCTTTCTTT. Protein product: CASSPVVGVYTEAFF. The V call is TRBV7-9, the J call TRBJ1-1; perhaps TRBD1 as D (5 bases). V gave up 5 bases and J gave up 3 bases, with 16 bases separating them. The germline V gene encodes CDR1 SEHNR and CDR2 FQNEAQ (reference sequence). The CDR3 covers 15 residues. Supplemented by reference TRBV7-9 and TRBJ1-1, the full variable domain reads DTGVSQNPRHKITKRGQNVTFRCDPISEHNRLYWYRQTLGQGPEFLTYFQNEAQLEKSRLLSDRFSAERPKGSFSTLEIQRTEQGDSAMYLCASSPVVGVYTEAFFGQGTRLTVV.

The V and J genes are TRBV5-5 and TRBJ2-1, with D hard to call. Trimming removed 0 bases at V and 4 bases at J, with 11 bases between. Germline V lookup: CDR1 SGHKS, CDR2 YYEKEE (reference sequence). CDR3 length equals 15 residues. The chain's CDR3 is CASSLGQAGYNEQFF. For the CDR3, the DNA is TGTGCCAGCAGCTTGGGCCAGGCTGGGTACAATGAGCAGTTCTTC. Combining the CDR3 with reference TRBV5-5 and TRBJ2-1 gives the whole variable domain DAGVTQSPTHLIKTRGQQVTLRCSPISGHKSVSWYQQVLGQGPQFIFQYYEKEERGRGNFPDRFSARQFPNYSSELNVNALLLGDSALYLCASSLGQAGYNEQFFGPGTRLTVL.

The chain joins TRBV27 to TRBJ2-2; weak D call: TRBD1 (5 bases). The CDR3 extends over 14 amino acids. Germline V lookup: CDR1 MNHEY, CDR2 SMNVEV (reference sequence). V lost 7 bases, J lost 7 bases, and 16 bases lay in between. The CDR3 loop reads CASNPQGLGGELFF. CDR3 DNA sequence: TGTGCCAGCAACCCCCAGGGCTTAGGCGGGGAGCTGTTTTTT.

The V gene is TRBV10-3, the J gene TRBJ2-7, with D hard to call. CDR3 size: 12 residues. Between the trimmed V and J ends, which lost 3 bases and 3 bases, there was a span of 6 bases. Germline V gene lookup returns CDR1 ENHRY and CDR2 SYGVKD. CDR3 loop: CAISEHLYEQYF. The CDR3 DNA follows: TGTGCCATCAGTGAACACCTCTACGAGCAGTACTTC.

The chain has TRBV19 and TRBJ2-3, with a tentative D call TRBD2 (5 bases). Between the trimmed V and J ends, which lost 3 bases and 3 bases, there was a span of 28 bases. Germline V gene sequence: CDR1 LNHDA, CDR2 SQIVND (reference sequence). CDR3 length equals 20 residues. CDR3 nucleotides: TGTGCCAGTAGTATTTGTAGCCCTAGGTTCGTCATACTAGAAACAGATACGCAGTATTTT. The encoded protein is CASSICSPRFVILETDTQYF.

The chain joins TRBV4-2 to TRBJ1-2; 9 bases fit TRBD1. The germline gives CDR1 LGHNA, CDR2 YNFKEQ. This CDR3 is built from 15 residues. V was clipped by 8 bases and J by 0 bases; unmatched bases: 7. DNA for the CDR3: TGTGCCAGCGTGGGCGACAGGGGGACTAACTATGGCTACACCTTC. It encodes CASVGDRGTNYGYTF.

CDR3 bases: TGTGCCAGCAGCCCTAGCCCCGGGAACACTGAAGCTTTCTTT. Its protein product is CASSPSPGNTEAFF. This rearrangement joins TRBV7-2 to TRBJ1-1; D gene ambiguous. Trimming cost V 5 bases and J 1 base, with 11 bases left between them. Germline V lookup: CDR1 SGHTA, CDR2 FQGNSA. This CDR3 contains 14 residues.

This chain joins TRBV30 and TRBJ2-7, with 8 bases lining up with TRBD2. The junction had 8 bases not matched to a gene; V was cut back by 1 base and J by 3 bases. From germline, CDR1 is GTSNPN and CDR2 SVGIG (reference sequence). CDR3 length: 15 residues. The CDR3 DNA reads TGTGCCTGGAGTGCAGGGGCTAGCGGGTTCTACGAGCAGTACTTC. Protein product: CAWSAGASGFYEQYF.

V is TRBV28 and J is TRBJ2-5; 7 bases are shared with TRBD2. Germline CDR1 MDHEN, CDR2 SYDVKM. V lost 5 bases to trimming and J lost 4 bases; unmatched junction nucleotides: 10. The CDR3 extends over 15 amino acids. In nucleotides, the CDR3 is TGTGCCAGCAGTCCGGCCGGCGGGAGAAGAGAGACCCAGTACTTC. Translation: CASSPAGGRRETQYF.

The V and J genes are TRBV4-2 and TRBJ2-3, with a weak D call TRBD2 (5 bases). Germline V gene data show CDR1 as LGHNA and CDR2 as YNFKEQ. V lost 9 bases, J lost 4 bases, and 14 bases lay in between. This CDR3 comprises 13 residues. DNA of the CDR3: TGTGCCAGTTCAACAGCGAGGGCAGATACGCAGTATTTT. Protein: CASSTARADTQYF.

The chain links TRBV29-1 to TRBJ2-7; no clear D. This CDR3 contains 13 residues. Between the trimmed V and J ends, which lost 5 bases and 2 bases, there was a span of 13 bases. Germline CDR1 and CDR2: SQVTM and ANQGSEA. The CDR3, as DNA: TGCAGCGTTCGACTGACGGTGACCTACGAGCAGTACTTC. It is translated as CSVRLTVTYEQYF.

The chain employs TRBV4-3 and TRBJ2-1; 10 nucleotides align to TRBD2. The V segment lost 0 bases and the J segment 6 bases; nucleotides outside the gene matches: 5. The CDR3 has 16 residues. CDR1 is LGHNA, CDR2 YSLEER, per germline. This CDR3 reads CASSQDSASGSNEQFF. CDR3 DNA sequence: TGCGCCAGCAGCCAAGATAGCGCTAGCGGGAGCAATGAGCAGTTCTTC.

The chain links TRBV11-2 to TRBJ2-3; D call uncertain. V gave up 3 bases and J gave up 2 bases, with 9 bases separating them. Germline V CDR1 and CDR2: SGHAT, FQNNGV. The CDR3 loop spans 14 amino acids. In DNA, the CDR3 is TGTGCCAGCAGCTTCGGTGCCTTCACAGATACGCAGTATTTT. It specifies CASSFGAFTDTQYF.

The J gene is TRBJ2-1, the V gene TRBV4-2, with TRBD2 matching over 11 bases. Trimming at V came to 0 bases and at J to 8 bases, leaving 9 bases not matched to a gene. Germline V gives CDR1 LGHNA, CDR2 YNFKEQ. The CDR3 runs 17 residues. Here the CDR3 reads CASSQETSGTRGDEQFF. CDR3 bases: TGTGCCAGCAGCCAAGAGACTAGCGGGACCCGGGGCGATGAGCAGTTCTTC.

V is TRBV9 and J is TRBJ2-1, with 7 nucleotides matching TRBD2. CDR3 size: 15 residues. The V and J ends lost 0 bases and 4 bases, in that order; junction bases with no gene match: 4. Germline V gene data show CDR1 as SGDLS and CDR2 as YYNGEE. This CDR3 reads CASSVDGTNYNEQFF. In DNA, the CDR3 is TGTGCCAGCAGCGTAGATGGGACTAATTACAATGAGCAGTTCTTC. The variable domain in full, with the rest retrieved from reference TRBV9 and TRBJ2-1, is DSGVTQTPKHLITATGQRVTLRCSPRSGDLSVYWYQQSLDQGLQFLIQYYNGEERAKGNILERFSAQQFPDLHSELNLSSLELGDSALYFCASSVDGTNYNEQFFGPGTRLTVL.

This clone was seen once. The rearrangement joins TRBV4-2 to TRBJ1-1; possible D gene TRBD1, 6 bases. Germline V CDR1 and CDR2: LGHNA, YNFKEQ. The length of the CDR3 is 13 residues. Deletions cut 4 bases from V and 5 bases from J, with 11 bases between. The CDR3 loop is CASSPTGWTEAFF. The CDR3 DNA reads as TGTGCCAGCAGCCCAACAGGGTGGACTGAAGCTTTCTTT.

The CDR3 sequence is CASSESGGNQPQHF. CDR3 coding DNA: TGCGCCAGCAGTGAGTCGGGGGGTAATCAGCCCCAGCATTTT. The genes are TRBV10-2 and TRBJ1-5; D might be TRBD1 (5 bases). V lost 0 bases, J lost 4 bases, and 7 bases lay in between. Germline V lookup: CDR1 WSHSY, CDR2 SAAADI. CDR3 length: 14 amino acids.

This clone was counted a few times. V gene TRBV5-1 combines with J gene TRBJ1-3; the match to TRBD1 covers 8 bases. From germline, CDR1 is SGHRS and CDR2 YFSETQ. J was trimmed by 2 bases and V by 4 bases; bases with no gene match: 2. CDR3 length: 14 amino acids. For the CDR3, the DNA is TGCGCCAGCAGCGTGGGACAGGCTGGAAACACCATATATTTT. Protein sequence: CASSVGQAGNTIYF.